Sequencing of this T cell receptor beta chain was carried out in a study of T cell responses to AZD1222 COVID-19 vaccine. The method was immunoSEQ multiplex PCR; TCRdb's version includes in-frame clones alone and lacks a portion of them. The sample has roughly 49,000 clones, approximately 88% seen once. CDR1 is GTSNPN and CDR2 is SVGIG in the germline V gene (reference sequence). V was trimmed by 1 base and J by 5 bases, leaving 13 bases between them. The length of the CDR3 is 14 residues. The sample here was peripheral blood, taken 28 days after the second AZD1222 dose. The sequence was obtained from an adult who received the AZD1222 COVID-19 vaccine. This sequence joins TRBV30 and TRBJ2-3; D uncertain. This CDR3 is CAWSARRVQDTQYF. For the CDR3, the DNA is TGTGCCTGGAGTGCCCGGAGAGTTCAAGATACGCAGTATTTT.